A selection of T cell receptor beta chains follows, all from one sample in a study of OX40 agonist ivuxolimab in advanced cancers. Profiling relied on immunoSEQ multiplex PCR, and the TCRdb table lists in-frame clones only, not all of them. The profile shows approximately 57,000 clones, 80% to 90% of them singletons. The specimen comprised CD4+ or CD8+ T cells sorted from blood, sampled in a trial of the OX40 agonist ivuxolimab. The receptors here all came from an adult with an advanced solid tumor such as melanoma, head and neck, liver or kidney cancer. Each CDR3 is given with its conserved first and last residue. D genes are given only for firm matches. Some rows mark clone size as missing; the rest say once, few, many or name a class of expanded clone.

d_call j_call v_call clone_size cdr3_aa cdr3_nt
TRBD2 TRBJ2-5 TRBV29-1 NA CSVDDRLAGPGTQYF TGCAGCGTTGATGATCGGCTAGCGGGGCCAGGGACCCAGTACTTC
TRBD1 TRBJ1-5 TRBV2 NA CASSGDRPQPQHF TGTGCCAGCAGTGGGGACAGACCTCAGCCCCAGCATTTT
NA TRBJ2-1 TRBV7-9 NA CASHLIGGNEQFF TGTGCCAGCCACTTAATAGGGGGCAATGAGCAGTTCTTC
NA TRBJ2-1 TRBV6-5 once CASSSGEGYNEQFF TGTGCCAGCAGCTCAGGAGAGGGTTACAATGAGCAGTTCTTC
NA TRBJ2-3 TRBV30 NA CAWSVQAGTDTQYF TGTGCCTGGAGTGTACAAGCGGGCACAGATACGCAGTATTTT
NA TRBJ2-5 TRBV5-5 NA CASSPGGTGETQYF TGTGCCAGCAGTCCCGGGGGTACGGGTGAGACCCAGTACTTC
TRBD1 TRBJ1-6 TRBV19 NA CASAYRTGGSPLHF TGTGCCAGTGCTTACAGGACAGGGGGGTCACCCCTCCACTTT
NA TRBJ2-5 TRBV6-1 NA CASSGQTYQETQYF TGTGCCAGCAGTGGGCAGACGTACCAAGAGACCCAGTACTTC
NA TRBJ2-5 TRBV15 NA CATSSRFQETQYF TGTGCCACCAGCAGTCGGTTCCAAGAGACCCAGTACTTC
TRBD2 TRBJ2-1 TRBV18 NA CASSHAGEDEQFF TGTGCCAGCTCACACGCGGGAGAGGATGAGCAGTTCTTC
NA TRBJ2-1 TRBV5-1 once CASSLDGKNNEQFF TGCGCCAGCAGCTTGGACGGGAAAAACAATGAGCAGTTCTTC
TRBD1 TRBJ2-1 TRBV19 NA CASSSDRGYEQFF TGTGCCAGTAGTTCTGACAGGGGGTATGAGCAGTTCTTC
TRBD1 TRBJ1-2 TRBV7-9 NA CASRSTGGLSYTF TGTGCCAGCAGATCCACAGGGGGCCTAAGCTACACCTTC
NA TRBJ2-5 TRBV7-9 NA CASSLGQAQETQYF TGTGCCAGCAGCTTAGGACAGGCCCAAGAGACCCAGTACTTC
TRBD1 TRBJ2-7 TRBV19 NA CASSKAGQGAYEQYF TGTGCCAGTAGTAAAGCGGGACAGGGCGCCTACGAGCAGTACTTC
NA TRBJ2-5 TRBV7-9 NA CASSLGGIQETQYF TGTGCCAGCAGCTTAGGAGGAATTCAAGAGACCCAGTACTTC
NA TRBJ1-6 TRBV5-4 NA CASSQTGMVSPLHF TGTGCCAGCAGCCAAACAGGGATGGTTTCACCCCTCCACTTT
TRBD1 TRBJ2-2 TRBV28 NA CASSIQGTGELFF TGTGCCAGCAGTATACAGGGGACCGGGGAGCTGTTTTTT
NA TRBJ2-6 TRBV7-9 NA CASSLEGRSGANVLTF TGTGCCAGCAGCTTAGAAGGGCGCTCTGGGGCCAACGTCCTGACTTTC
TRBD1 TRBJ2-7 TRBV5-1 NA CASSWDRDLGEQYF TGCGCCAGCAGCTGGGACAGGGACTTGGGAGAGCAGTACTTC
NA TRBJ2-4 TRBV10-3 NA CATSSAGNIQYF TGTGCCACCTCGTCTGCTGGAAACATTCAGTACTTC
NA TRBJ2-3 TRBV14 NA CASSHISRTSNTDTQYF TGTGCCAGCAGCCACATATCCAGGACGTCGAACACAGATACGCAGTATTTT
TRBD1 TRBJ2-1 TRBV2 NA CASGMDRSSYNEQFF TGTGCCAGCGGAATGGACAGGAGCTCCTACAATGAGCAGTTCTTC
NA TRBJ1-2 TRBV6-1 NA CASSESPGQYGYTF TGTGCCAGCAGTGAAAGCCCGGGGCAGTATGGCTACACCTTC
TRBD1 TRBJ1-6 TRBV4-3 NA CASSQEQGTLNSPLHF TGCGCCAGCAGCCAAGAACAGGGGACGCTCAATTCACCCCTCCACTTT
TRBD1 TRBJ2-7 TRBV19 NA CASSAGTGGEQYF TGTGCCAGTAGTGCCGGGACAGGGGGCGAGCAGTACTTC
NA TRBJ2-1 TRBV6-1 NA CASSDHSYSSYNEQFF TGTGCCAGCAGTGATCACTCTTATAGCTCCTACAATGAGCAGTTCTTC
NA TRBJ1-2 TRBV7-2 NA CASSLGPEYGYTF TGTGCCAGCAGCTTAGGACCAGAATATGGCTACACCTTC
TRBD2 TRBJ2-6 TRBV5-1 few CASSLLAGGPSSGANVLTF TGCGCCAGCAGCTTGCTAGCGGGAGGGCCTTCCTCTGGGGCCAACGTCCTGACTTTC
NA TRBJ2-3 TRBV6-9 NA CASSSASDAADTQYF TGTGCCAGCAGTTCAGCCTCAGACGCGGCGGATACGCAGTATTTT
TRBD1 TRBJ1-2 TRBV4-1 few CASSKDRNYGYTF TGCGCCAGCAGCAAGGACAGGAACTATGGCTACACCTTC
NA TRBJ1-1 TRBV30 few CAWKRGATEAFF TGTGCCTGGAAGCGGGGGGCCACTGAAGCTTTCTTT
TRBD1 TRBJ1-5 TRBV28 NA CASSFSTGGNQPQHF TGTGCCAGCAGTTTTTCGACAGGGGGCAATCAGCCCCAGCATTTT
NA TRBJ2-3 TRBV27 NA CASSLRVGFFTQYF TGTGCCAGCAGTTTACGGGTGGGGTTTTTTACGCAGTATTTT
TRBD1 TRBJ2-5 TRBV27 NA CASNSGQGRGETQYF TGTGCCAGCAATTCAGGACAGGGAAGAGGAGAGACCCAGTACTTC
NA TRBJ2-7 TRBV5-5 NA CASGRSSEYF TGTGCCAGCGGCCGGTCGTCAGAGTACTTC
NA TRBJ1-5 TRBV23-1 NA CASRERGCSNQPQHF TGCGCCAGCAGGGAGCGGGGCTGTAGCAATCAGCCCCAGCATTTT
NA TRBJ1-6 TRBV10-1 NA CASRESANSPLHF TGCGCCAGCAGGGAATCGGCAAATTCACCCCTCCACTTT
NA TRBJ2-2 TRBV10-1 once CASSASVYTGELFF TGCGCCAGCAGTGCTTCAGTATACACCGGGGAGCTGTTTTTT
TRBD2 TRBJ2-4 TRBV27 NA CASSLLAGDIQYF TGTGCCAGCAGTTTACTAGCGGGAGACATTCAGTACTTC
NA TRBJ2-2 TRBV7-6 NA CASSSNTGELFF TGTGCCAGCAGTTCAAACACCGGGGAGCTGTTTTTT
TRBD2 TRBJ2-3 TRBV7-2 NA CASSSGLAGDTQYF TGTGCCAGCAGCTCGGGACTAGCGGGAGATACGCAGTATTTT
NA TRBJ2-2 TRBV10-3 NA CAIKTDKTGELFF TGTGCCATCAAGACAGATAAAACCGGGGAGCTGTTTTTT
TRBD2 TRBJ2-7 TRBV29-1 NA CSVAPGTSGYEQYF TGCAGCGTGGCTCCCGGGACTAGCGGTTACGAGCAGTACTTC
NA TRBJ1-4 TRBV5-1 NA CASSPGTPRREKLFF TGCGCCAGCAGCCCCGGGACACCAAGGAGGGAAAAACTGTTTTTT
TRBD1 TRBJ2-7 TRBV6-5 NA CASSWGTGSTEQYF TGTGCCAGCAGTTGGGGGACAGGTTCGACCGAGCAGTACTTC
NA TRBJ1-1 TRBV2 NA CASSEQGMLDTEAFF TGTGCCAGCAGTGAACAGGGGATGTTGGACACTGAAGCTTTCTTT
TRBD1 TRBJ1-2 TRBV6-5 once CASSSRTGLSYGYTF TGTGCCAGCAGCTCCCGGACAGGGCTGAGCTATGGCTACACCTTC
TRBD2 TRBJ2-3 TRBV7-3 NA CASSLTGTSGKASTDTQYF TGTGCCAGCAGCCTAACCGGGACTAGCGGGAAAGCGAGCACAGATACGCAGTATTTT
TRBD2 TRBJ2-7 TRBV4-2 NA CASSPGGSGRAQGYEQYF TGTGCCAGCAGCCCCGGGGGTAGCGGGAGGGCCCAAGGCTACGAGCAGTACTTC
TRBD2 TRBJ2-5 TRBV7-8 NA CASSPGLAGGLYWETQYF TGTGCCAGCAGCCCGGGACTAGCGGGAGGCCTATACTGGGAGACCCAGTACTTC
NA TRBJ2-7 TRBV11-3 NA CASSLVDGYEQYF TGTGCCAGCAGCTTAGTGGACGGTTACGAGCAGTACTTC
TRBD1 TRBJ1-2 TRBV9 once CASSAGTARGYGYTF TGTGCCAGCAGCGCTGGGACAGCCCGGGGCTATGGCTACACCTTC